The 3 T cell receptor beta chains given below trace back to one sample, sequenced in a study of human T cells and chemical hapten exposure. TCRdb analysed the RACE reads with MiXCR anew, one entry per CDR3 protein. The repertoire consists of some 70,000 distinct CDR3 sequences, with 25% to 40% occurring once and the leading ten covering approximately 9.1%. Time point in this sample: patch test 1, 2 weeks after DPC sensitization. Specified treatment: therapeutic diphenylcyclopropenone sensitization with weekly scalp DPC. This sample comprised whole blood, obtained in connection with sensitization to the hapten diphenylcyclopropenone (DPC). These receptors were collected from a middle-aged man with alopecia areata. Some clones in this sample may be carry-over from other donors' samples.

The chain employs TRBV7-2 and TRBJ2-7, with D perhaps TRBD1 (5 bases). The germline V and J ends were trimmed by 4 bases and 6 bases, with 10 bases remaining between them. From germline, CDR1 is SGHTA and CDR2 FQGNSA. This CDR3 has 12 amino acids. The CDR3 sequence is CASSWGLAEQYF. CDR3 in DNA: TGTGCCAGCAGCTGGGGCCTGGCCGAGCAGTACTTC.

The chain combines TRBV20-1 with TRBJ1-6, with TRBD1 matching over 7 bases. This CDR3 is built from 15 residues. V lost 4 bases, J lost 9 bases, and 12 bases stayed unmatched. CDR1 and CDR2 (germline): DFQATT, SNEGSKA (reference sequence). CDR3 bases: TGCAGTGCTACCCCGCCGGGGACAGCCCGTTCACCCCTCCACTTT. It encodes CSATPPGTARSPLHF.

This clonotype was observed a few times. J is TRBJ2-3 and V is TRBV24-1; D is unclear. CDR1 is KGHDR, CDR2 SFDVKD, per germline. Deletions cut 5 bases from V and 0 bases from J, with 5 bases between. The CDR3 has 13 residues. Written as DNA, the CDR3 is TGTGCCACCAGTGGAGCCAGCACAGATACGCAGTATTTT. Protein product: CATSGASTDTQYF.